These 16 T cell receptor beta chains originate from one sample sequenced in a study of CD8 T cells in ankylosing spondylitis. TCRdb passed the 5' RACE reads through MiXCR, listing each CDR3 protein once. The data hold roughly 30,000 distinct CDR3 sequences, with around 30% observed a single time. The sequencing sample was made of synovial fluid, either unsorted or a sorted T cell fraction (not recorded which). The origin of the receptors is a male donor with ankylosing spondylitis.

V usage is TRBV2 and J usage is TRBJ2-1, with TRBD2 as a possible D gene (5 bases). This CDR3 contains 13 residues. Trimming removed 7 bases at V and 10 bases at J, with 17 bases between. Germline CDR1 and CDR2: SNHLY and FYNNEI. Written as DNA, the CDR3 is TGTGCCAGCAAGGGTAGCGAGCCCTACGAGCAGTTCTTC. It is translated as CASKGSEPYEQFF.

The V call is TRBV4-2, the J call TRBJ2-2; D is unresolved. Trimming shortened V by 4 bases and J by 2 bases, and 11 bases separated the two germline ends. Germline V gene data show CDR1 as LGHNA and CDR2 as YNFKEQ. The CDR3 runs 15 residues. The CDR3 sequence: CASSLSADNTGELFF. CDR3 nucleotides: TGTGCCAGCAGCCTCTCCGCGGACAACACCGGGGAGCTGTTTTTT.

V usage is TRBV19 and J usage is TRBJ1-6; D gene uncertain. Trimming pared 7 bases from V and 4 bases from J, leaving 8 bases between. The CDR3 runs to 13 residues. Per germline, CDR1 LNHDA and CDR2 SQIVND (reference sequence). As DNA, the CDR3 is TGTGCCAGTAATTCCGGATATAATTCACCCCTCCACTTT. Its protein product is CASNSGYNSPLHF.

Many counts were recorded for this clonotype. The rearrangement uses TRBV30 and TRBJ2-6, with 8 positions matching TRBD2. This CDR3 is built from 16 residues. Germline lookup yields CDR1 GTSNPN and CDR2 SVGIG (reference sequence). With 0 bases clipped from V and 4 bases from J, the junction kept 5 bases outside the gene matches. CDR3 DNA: TGTGCCTGGAGTGTCCGGGAGGGCCTCGGGGCCAACGTCCTGACTTTC. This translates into CAWSVREGLGANVLTF.

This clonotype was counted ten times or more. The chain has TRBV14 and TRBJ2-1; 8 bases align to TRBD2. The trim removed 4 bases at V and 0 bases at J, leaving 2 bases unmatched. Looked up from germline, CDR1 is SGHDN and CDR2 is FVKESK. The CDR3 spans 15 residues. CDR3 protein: CASSRGRSSYNEQFF. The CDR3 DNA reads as TGTGCCAGCAGCCGCGGGAGGAGCTCCTACAATGAGCAGTTCTTC.

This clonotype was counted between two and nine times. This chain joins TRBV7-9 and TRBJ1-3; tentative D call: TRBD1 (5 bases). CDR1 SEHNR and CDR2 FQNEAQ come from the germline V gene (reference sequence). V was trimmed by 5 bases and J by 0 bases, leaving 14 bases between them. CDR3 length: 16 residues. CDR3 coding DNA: TGTGCCAGCAGCCCGACGGGGCCATACTCTGGAAACACCATATATTTT. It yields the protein CASSPTGPYSGNTIYF.

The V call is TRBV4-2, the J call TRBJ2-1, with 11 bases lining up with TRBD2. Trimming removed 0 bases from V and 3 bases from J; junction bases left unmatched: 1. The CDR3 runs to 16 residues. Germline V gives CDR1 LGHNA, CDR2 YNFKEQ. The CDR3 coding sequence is TGTGCCAGCAGCCAAGATGGGACTAGCGGCTACAATGAGCAGTTCTTC. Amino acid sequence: CASSQDGTSGYNEQFF.

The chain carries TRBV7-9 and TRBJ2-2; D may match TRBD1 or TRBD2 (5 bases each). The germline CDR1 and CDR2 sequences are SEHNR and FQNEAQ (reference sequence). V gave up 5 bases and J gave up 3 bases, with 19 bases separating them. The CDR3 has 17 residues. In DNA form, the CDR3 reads TGTGCCAGCAGCCTTGCCCCGGGACGTACCTACACCGGGGAGCTGTTTTTT. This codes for CASSLAPGRTYTGELFF.

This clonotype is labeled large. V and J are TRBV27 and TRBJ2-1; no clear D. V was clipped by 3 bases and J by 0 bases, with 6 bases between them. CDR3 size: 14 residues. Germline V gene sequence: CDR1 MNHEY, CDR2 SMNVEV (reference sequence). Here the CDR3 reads CASSFTSSYNEQFF. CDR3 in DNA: TGTGCCAGCAGTTTCACCAGCTCCTACAATGAGCAGTTCTTC.

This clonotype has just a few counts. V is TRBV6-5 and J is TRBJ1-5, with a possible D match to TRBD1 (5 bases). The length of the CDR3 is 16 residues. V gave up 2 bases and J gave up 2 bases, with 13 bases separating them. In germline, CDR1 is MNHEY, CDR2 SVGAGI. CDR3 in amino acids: CASSYESRGGNQPQHF. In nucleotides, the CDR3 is TGTGCCAGCAGTTACGAATCACGGGGCGGCAATCAGCCCCAGCATTTT.

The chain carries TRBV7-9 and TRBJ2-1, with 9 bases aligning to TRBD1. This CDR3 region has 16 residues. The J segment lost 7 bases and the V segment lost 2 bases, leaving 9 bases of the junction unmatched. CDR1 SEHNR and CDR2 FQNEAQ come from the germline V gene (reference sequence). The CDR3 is CASSLLGQGTGNEQFF. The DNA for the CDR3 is TGTGCCAGCAGCTTACTTGGACAGGGGACGGGGAATGAGCAGTTCTTC.

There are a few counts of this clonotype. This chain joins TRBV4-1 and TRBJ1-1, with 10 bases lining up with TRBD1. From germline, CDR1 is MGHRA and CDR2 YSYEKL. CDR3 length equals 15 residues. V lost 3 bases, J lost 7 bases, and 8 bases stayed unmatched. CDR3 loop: CASSHPRQGASEAFF. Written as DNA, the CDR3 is TGCGCCAGCAGCCACCCCAGACAGGGGGCAAGTGAAGCTTTCTTT.

The CDR3 reads CASSVGQGVINEQFF. The CDR3 DNA follows: TGTGCCAGCAGCGTTGGACAGGGGGTAATTAATGAGCAGTTCTTC. The chain carries TRBV11-1 and TRBJ2-1, with 10 bases fitting TRBD1. The CDR3 has 15 residues. The germline CDR1 and CDR2 sequences are SGHAT and FQDESV (reference sequence). The ends lost 5 bases at V and 7 bases at J; junction bases unmatched: 8.

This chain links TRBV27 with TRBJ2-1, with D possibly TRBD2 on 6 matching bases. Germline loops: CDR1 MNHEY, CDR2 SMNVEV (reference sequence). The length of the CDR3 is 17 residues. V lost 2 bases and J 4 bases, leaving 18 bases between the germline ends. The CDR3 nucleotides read TGTGCCAGCAGTTTAGCCCCTCCAGCGGAGGGGTACAATGAGCAGTTCTTC. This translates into CASSLAPPAEGYNEQFF.

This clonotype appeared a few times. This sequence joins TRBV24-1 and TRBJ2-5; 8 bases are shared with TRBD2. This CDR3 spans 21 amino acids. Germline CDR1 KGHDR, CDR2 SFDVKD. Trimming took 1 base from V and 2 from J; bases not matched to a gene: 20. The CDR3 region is CATSDFSGGKGETVAQETQYF. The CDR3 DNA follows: TGTGCCACCAGTGATTTTTCGGGAGGGAAAGGGGAGACTGTCGCGCAAGAGACCCAGTACTTC.

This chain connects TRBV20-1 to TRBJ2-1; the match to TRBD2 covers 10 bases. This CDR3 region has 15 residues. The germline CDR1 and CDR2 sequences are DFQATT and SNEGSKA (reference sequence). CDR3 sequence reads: CSATSGTSSYNEQFF. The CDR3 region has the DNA TGCAGCGCCACTAGCGGGACCAGCTCCTACAATGAGCAGTTCTTC.